This T cell receptor (beta chain) was captured by sequencing in a study of T-cell memory formation after mild COVID-19. The germline V gene encodes CDR1 LNHDA and CDR2 SQIVND (reference sequence). With 7 bases removed from V and 1 base from J, the gap between germline ends came to 10 bases. The CDR3 runs to 13 residues. TCRdb recomputed calls from the 5' RACE reads with MiXCR, one row per CDR3 protein. In the table there are more than 200,000 distinct CDR3 sequences, about a sixth of which are singletons. Sequenced material: PBMCs or a T cell subset sorted from them (not recorded which). The chain employs TRBV19 and TRBJ2-5; D gene uncertain. This receptor was obtained from a man aged 18 to 30 who had mild COVID-19 (a few samples of this study predate the infection). Cell type and time point are not known. The DNA for the CDR3 is TGTGCCAGTATAGGGAAGTTCCAAGAGACCCAGTACTTC. Amino acids: CASIGKFQETQYF.